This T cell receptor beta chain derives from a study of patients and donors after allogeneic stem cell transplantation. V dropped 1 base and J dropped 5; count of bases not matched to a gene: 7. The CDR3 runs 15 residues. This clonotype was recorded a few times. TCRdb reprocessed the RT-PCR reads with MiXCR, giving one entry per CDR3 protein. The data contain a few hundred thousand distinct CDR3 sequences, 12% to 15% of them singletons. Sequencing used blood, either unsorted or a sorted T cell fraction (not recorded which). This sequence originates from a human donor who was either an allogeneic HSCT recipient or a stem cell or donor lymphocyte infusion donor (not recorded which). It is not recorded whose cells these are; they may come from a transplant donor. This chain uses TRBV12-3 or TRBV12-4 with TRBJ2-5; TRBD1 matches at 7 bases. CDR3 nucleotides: TGTGCCAGCAGTTTAGACAGGGGCATGCCCGAGACCCAGTACTTC. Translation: CASSLDRGMPETQYF.